This paragraph covers one T cell receptor (beta chain) sequence. Its antigen remains unknown. Only in-frame clones appear in the TCRdb table, and some are missing; sequencing was by immunoSEQ multiplex PCR. The data show tens of thousands of clones, 95% seen once. The CDR3 has 15 amino acids. In germline, CDR1 is MGHDK, CDR2 SYGVNS. Trimming removed 1 base at V and 2 bases at J, with 10 bases between. The record originates from a study of T cell clonotyping in hematopoietic cell transplantation. Regarding the study as a whole: Higher Inverse Simpson Index values in graft donor and pretransplant recipient predicted broader posttransplant TCR diversity. At the given depth, recipient repertoires were over 95% de novo clonotypes. After transplant, recipient diversity fell while pathologically expanded clonotypes grew through day 180. No sorting was done, leaving CD4 and CD8 contributions mixed.

The TCR was taken from a man aged 25 to 40 in good health. Some clones in this sample may be carry-over from other donors' samples. The source material was peripheral blood mononuclear cells. V is TRBV25-1 and J is TRBJ2-3; TRBD2 is a possible D gene (6 bases). This chain's CDR3 is CASSEWTGVTDTQYF. DNA of the CDR3: TGTGCCAGCAGTGAATGGACGGGAGTCACAGATACGCAGTATTTT.